This T cell receptor beta chain was sequenced in a study of T cell clonotyping in hematopoietic cell transplantation. Study as a whole: Pretransplant recipient samples were taken after cytoreduction.

Time point in this sample: recipient sample about 28 days before transplant, after cytoreduction. Clones were sequenced by immunoSEQ multiplex PCR, and TCRdb holds only the in-frame ones, with some missing. The table includes tens of thousands of clones, almost 97% detected once. CDR1 and CDR2 from the germline V gene are SGHTA and FQGNSA. V gave up 5 bases and J gave up 4 bases; unmatched junction bases: 2. CDR3 length: 13 residues. V usage is TRBV7-2 and J usage is TRBJ1-5, with 7 bases that match TRBD1. The sequencing used peripheral blood mononuclear cells, collected before stem cell transplant. This clonotype was sampled from a woman aged 45 to 65 with acute myeloid leukemia. Some clones in this sample may be carry-over from other donors' samples. The CDR3 DNA sequence: TGTGCCAGCAGCCAACAGGGGAATCAGCCCCAGCATTTT. It yields the protein CASSQQGNQPQHF. The variable domain in full, with the rest retrieved from reference TRBV7-2 and TRBJ1-5, is GAGVSQSPSNKVTEKGKDVELRCDPISGHTALYWYRQSLGQGLEFLIYFQGNSAPDKSGLPSDRFSAERTGGSVSTLTIQRTQQEDSAVYLCASSQQGNQPQHFGDGTRLSIL.